Listed below are T cell receptor beta chains from one sample, sequenced in a study of blood T cells in healthy people across ages. TCRdb processed the 5' RACE reads anew with MiXCR; each CDR3 protein has one entry. The sample carries about 780,000 distinct CDR3 sequences, less than 60% recorded once. Sequenced input: blood. Every receptor here comes from a man older than 75 in good health. The CDR3 runs from the conserved cysteine through the conserved F or W. Size values are once, few and many counts, or a class for expanded clones, and some rows have none.

>TRBJ1-5|TRBV10-2|NA
CASGTTYSNQPQHF
>TRBJ2-7|TRBV9|NA
CASSSLAGVEYEQYF
>TRBJ2-5|TRBV6-2/TRBV6-3|NA
CASEGGRRGETQYF
>TRBJ2-5|TRBV20-1|NA
CSAVRLAGLQETQYF
>TRBJ2-5|TRBV20-1|once
CSASLVRGETQYF
>TRBJ2-7|TRBV18|NA
CASSPASGASGGEQYF
>TRBJ2-5|TRBV5-1|NA
CASSHQSRTGIKEQYF
>TRBJ2-7|TRBV5-5|many
CASSLDRESAYEQYF
>TRBJ2-1|TRBV5-1|NA
CASSGLAGTYNGQFF
>TRBJ2-1|TRBV9|NA
CASSPGGGTSNEQFF
>TRBJ1-1|TRBV6-4|NA
CASRPGVARDLNTEAFF
>TRBJ2-7|TRBV27|NA
CASSKGDGEQYF
>TRBJ2-5|TRBV7-2|few
CASSQGQGPEETQYF
>TRBJ2-3|TRBV5-1|NA
CASSLGTGFGTDTQYF
>NA|TRBV11-1|few
CASSTRTSGKTQYF
>TRBJ2-7|TRBV4-1|NA
CASSQGANSYEQYF
>TRBJ2-1|TRBV7-3|NA
CASSPGTSGRDLFF
>TRBJ2-3|TRBV3-1|many
CASSQGTTNTDTQYF
>TRBJ2-6|TRBV20-1|NA
CSAEGATPGANVLTF
>TRBJ1-1|TRBV5-1|NA
CASSSGQGGEAFF
>TRBJ2-1|TRBV7-2|NA
CASSPAGQVVQETQFF
>TRBJ1-4|TRBV18|many
CASSRSPASNEKLFF
>TRBJ2-7|TRBV3-1|few
CASSQGAGNYEQYF
>TRBJ1-2|TRBV5-4|NA
CASSLAPRGYTF
>TRBJ2-3|TRBV12-3/TRBV12-4|NA
CASSFGQGETDTQYF
>TRBJ2-3|TRBV4-3|NA
CASSQDFENTDTQYF
>TRBJ2-2|TRBV6-6|NA
CASSYTGQGDTGELFF
>TRBJ1-4|TRBV27|NA
CASSSAGGAPNEKLFF
>TRBJ2-1|TRBV4-1|many
CASSRNQGGNEQFF
>TRBJ1-5|TRBV6-5|few
CASSPTVPRNQPQHF
>TRBJ2-1|TRBV4-3|NA
CASSPQSGVYTSSYNEQFF
>TRBJ1-4|TRBV5-1|few
CASSLSRGHEEENEKLFF
>TRBJ2-7|TRBV7-9|NA
CASSLWAEEGYEQYF
>TRBJ2-7|TRBV28|NA
CASENPGLNYEQYF
>TRBJ2-3|TRBV29-1|many
CSAGLATTDTQYF
>TRBJ2-7|TRBV12-3/TRBV12-4|few
CASSLPGTENYEQYF
>TRBJ2-1|TRBV11-2|NA
CASSQRAGTNINEQFF
>TRBJ1-3|TRBV7-2|NA
CASSTDSAGNTIYF
>TRBJ2-5|TRBV24-1|NA
CATSDPLETQYF
>TRBJ2-5|TRBV11-3|few
CASSLVGVAETQYF
>TRBJ2-7|TRBV11-1|NA
CASSPGTSGSRVYEQYF
>TRBJ2-1|TRBV10-3|few
CAISGVYNEQFF
>TRBJ2-7|TRBV20-1|NA
CSARVENWSEQYF
>TRBJ2-1|TRBV4-3|few
CASSLLAGSLIGGDEQFF
>TRBJ2-1|TRBV29-1|many
CSVEDIGEQFF
>TRBJ2-3|TRBV4-2|NA
CASSQQPNTDTQYF
>TRBJ1-5|TRBV7-2|NA
CASSVRQGDQPQHF